The clone carrying this T cell receptor beta chain appeared once. CDR1 MDHEN and CDR2 SYDVKM come from the germline V gene. The CDR3 spans 16 residues. Trimming cost V 3 bases and J 6 bases; bases outside gene matches: 10. These data originate in a study of cytomegalovirus exposure and HLA in healthy donors. Study background: There were some 380 genotyped donors. Of these, 81% fell in the genetic ancestry cluster associated with self-reported Caucasian donors.

Primers included in the PCR were 60 Vbeta and 13 Jbeta primers. Using immunoSEQ multiplex PCR, the repertoire was profiled, and TCRdb retains in-frame clones only, with some absent. The sample lists tens of thousands of clones; approximately 84% were seen once. The sequence derives from a man between 18 and 29 years old in good health and CMV-seronegative. The rearrangement joins TRBV28 to TRBJ2-3; 9 bases align to TRBD2. The sample was PBMCs. This chain's CDR3 is CASSFGLAGYSDTQYF. The CDR3 DNA follows: TGTGCCAGCAGTTTTGGGCTAGCGGGATACAGCGATACGCAGTATTTT. The variable domain in full, with the rest retrieved from reference TRBV28 and TRBJ2-3, is DVKVTQSSRYLVKRTGEKVFLECVQDMDHENMFWYRQDPGLGLRLIYFSYDVKMKEKGDIPEGYSVSREKKERFSLILESASTNQTSMYLCASSFGLAGYSDTQYFGPGTRLTVL.